Described below is a single TCR beta chain sequence and its context. The antigen remains unidentified. These data come from a study of OX40 agonist ivuxolimab in advanced cancers. Some clones are missing from TCRdb's copy, which holds only in-frame ones; the method was immunoSEQ multiplex PCR. This sample carries 69,000 or so clones, 70% to 90% of them seen once, and the ten largest clones take around 0.5%. The study, taken as a whole, reports: At 0.1 to 3.0 mg/kg, clonal expansion of CD4+ and CD8+ blood T cells had occurred by week 6.

V lost 5 bases to trimming and J lost 5 bases; unmatched junction nucleotides: 8. Germline assignment: CDR1 SEHNR and CDR2 FQNEAQ (reference sequence). The CDR3 sequence is 16 residues long. The sample in question was CD4+ or CD8+ T cells sorted from blood, obtained in a trial of the OX40 agonist ivuxolimab. The chain carries TRBV7-9 and TRBJ1-6; 8 nucleotides line up with TRBD1. The TCR sequence derives from an adult with an advanced solid tumor such as melanoma, head and neck, liver or kidney cancer. Written as DNA, the CDR3 is TGTGCCAGCAGCCCCTGGGCAGGGGGCAATAATTCACCCCTCCACTTT. It is translated as CASSPWAGGNNSPLHF.